A selection of T cell receptor beta chains follows, all from one sample in a study of blood T cells in healthy people across ages. TCRdb re-called the 5' RACE reads with MiXCR, one entry per CDR3 protein. Here the sample spans 1,500,000 or so distinct CDR3 sequences, approximately 43% being singletons. The sample was blood. The receptor set was obtained from a woman aged 18-29 years in good health. CDR3s leave out the opening cysteine and the closing phenylalanine or tryptophan. Fields, in order: V gene, J gene, CDR3 protein.

>TRBV12-3/TRBV12-4|TRBJ2-1
ASSSAGAGGSEQF
>TRBV29-1|TRBJ1-2
SAESNYGYT
>TRBV6-2/TRBV6-3|TRBJ2-1
ASSYSPAGGLYNEQF
>TRBV7-8|TRBJ1-1
ASTTRGEATEAF
>TRBV7-9|TRBJ2-1
ASSLGVRFSSSYNEQF
>TRBV20-1|TRBJ2-7
SASPSSTNGQY
>TRBV4-3|TRBJ2-3
ASSQDKNPNRAGGHTDTQY
>TRBV29-1|TRBJ2-5
SVAGLLSVEQY
>TRBV12-3/TRBV12-4|TRBJ2-5
ASSDRGQTQY
>TRBV29-1|TRBJ2-5
SVEDPRSEQY
>TRBV6-5|TRBJ1-6
ASSPTGTYNSPLH
>TRBV2|TRBJ1-2
ASSEAGEDGYT
>TRBV4-1|TRBJ2-2
ASGNPNTGELF
>TRBV27|TRBJ2-2
ASSLSLDPSSGELF
>TRBV27|TRBJ2-5
ASSLQPTGIRESQY
>TRBV4-1|TRBJ2-3
ASSQARRAGTDTQY
>TRBV3-1|TRBJ2-4
ASSRGARWRKANIQY
>TRBV11-3|TRBJ2-5
ASSLDSRGRSEQETQY
>TRBV4-2|TRBJ1-4
ASSQDQQGAGNEKLF
>TRBV14|TRBJ1-1
ASSPHHLDTAAF
>TRBV4-3|TRBJ1-4
ASSQDPQTNEKLF
>TRBV5-1|TRBJ2-4
ASSIPGTTYNIQY
>TRBV7-7|TRBJ2-5
ASSWGLADEETQY
>TRBV2|TRBJ2-1
ASSIAGGHGEQF
>TRBV6-2/TRBV6-3|TRBJ2-3
ASRDLTDTQY
>TRBV10-3|TRBJ2-3
AISDPVGGGRTDTQY
>TRBV29-1|TRBJ1-6
SVSLGMNSPLH
>TRBV20-1|TRBJ2-7
SAVQGKGYEQY
>TRBV27|-
ASSLAGNSYNEQY
>TRBV28|TRBJ2-5
ASSVGWRETQY
>TRBV9|TRBJ2-7
ASSVTGTEDFEQY
>TRBV20-1|TRBJ1-1
SALHMNTEAF
>TRBV7-9|TRBJ2-7
ASSGGDFYEQY
>TRBV7-9|TRBJ1-1
ASKEGAGYTEAF
>TRBV20-1|TRBJ1-1
SATGGQGNTEAF
>TRBV27|TRBJ2-4
ASSLRAGNLRQY
>TRBV2|TRBJ1-6
ATLGTFLYSPLH
>TRBV9|TRBJ2-5
ASSVAPSGVLETQY
>TRBV28|TRBJ2-5
ASSFPWGHEQY
>TRBV12-3/TRBV12-4|TRBJ2-1
ASSLGGRAHNEQF
>TRBV5-1|TRBJ1-1
ASSQAQGDTEAF
>TRBV10-3|TRBJ2-1
AISEATFPNEQF
>TRBV9|TRBJ1-1
ASSGDSQNTEAF
>TRBV7-9|TRBJ2-1
ASSLSLPGDNYNEQF
>TRBV4-3|TRBJ2-1
ASSQDRGGGIYNEQF
>TRBV7-9|TRBJ1-1
ASIAGQEAF
>TRBV5-6|TRBJ1-5
ASSFFWTLPDGNQPQH
>TRBV6-2/TRBV6-3|TRBJ2-1
ASSIPRAETLSYNEQF
>TRBV2|TRBJ1-1
ASTEGSGKNTEAF
>TRBV29-1|-
SVEGDGAYEQY